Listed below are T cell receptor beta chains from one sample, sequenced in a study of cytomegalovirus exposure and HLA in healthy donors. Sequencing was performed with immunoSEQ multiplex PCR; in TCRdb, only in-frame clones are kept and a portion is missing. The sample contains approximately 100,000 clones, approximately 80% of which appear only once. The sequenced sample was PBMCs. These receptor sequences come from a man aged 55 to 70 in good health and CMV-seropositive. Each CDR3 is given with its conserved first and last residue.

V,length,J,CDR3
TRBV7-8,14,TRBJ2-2,CASSLATVTGELFF
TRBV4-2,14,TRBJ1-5,CASSLEGEGQPQHF
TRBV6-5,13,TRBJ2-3,CASQTVGTDTQYF
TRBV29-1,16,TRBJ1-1,CSVGGQTTFEGTEAFF
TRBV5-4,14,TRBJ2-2,CASSLTGFTGELFF
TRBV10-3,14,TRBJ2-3,CAITAGQGSDTQYF
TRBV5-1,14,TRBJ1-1,CASSDGGQKTEAFF
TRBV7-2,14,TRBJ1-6,CASSVGQGNSPLHF
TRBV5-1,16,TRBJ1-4,CASSSGQGALGEKLFF
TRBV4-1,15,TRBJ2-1,CASSQDQRQNNEQFF
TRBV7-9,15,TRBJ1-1,CASSRSTVMNTEAFF
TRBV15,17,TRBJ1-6,CATRGTGGASYNSPLHF
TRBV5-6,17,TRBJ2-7,CASSLRGYRDRSYEQCF
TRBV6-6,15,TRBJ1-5,CASSYSPEVGQPQHF
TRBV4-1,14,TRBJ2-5,CASSQEGGTRTKYF
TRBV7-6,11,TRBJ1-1,CAFADGGSVFF
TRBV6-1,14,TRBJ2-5,CASSPGIIRETQYF
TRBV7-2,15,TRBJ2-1,CASSLTGEGYNEQFF
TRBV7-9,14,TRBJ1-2,CASSSRTGNYGYTF
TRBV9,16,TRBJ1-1,CASSPWDRARATEAFF
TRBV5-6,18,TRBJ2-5,CASIIGETRSSGRETQYF
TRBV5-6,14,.,CASSLDRISYEQYF
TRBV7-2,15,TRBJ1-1,CASSLRWSMNTEAFF
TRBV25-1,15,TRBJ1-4,CASSENRAAGEKLFF
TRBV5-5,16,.,CASSASLQGLPYEQYF
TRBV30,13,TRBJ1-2,CAWSPGDRGGYTF
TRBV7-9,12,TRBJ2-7,CSSTGGSYEQYF
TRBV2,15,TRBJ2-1,CASSEGAGGNNEQFF
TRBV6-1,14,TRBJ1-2,CASTPGQDYYGYTF
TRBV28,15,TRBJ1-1,CASSLWTGGTTEAFF
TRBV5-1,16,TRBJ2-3,CASSPGLGGGTDTQYF
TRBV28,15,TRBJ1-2,CASSPRTGHLYGYTF
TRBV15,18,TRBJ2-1,CATSGKRRDSLSYNEQFF
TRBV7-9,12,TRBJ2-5,CSSSLDQGSQYF
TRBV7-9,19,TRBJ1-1,CASSSTPGQGRTISTEAFF
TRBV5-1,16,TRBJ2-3,CASSLAGAGVPDTQYF
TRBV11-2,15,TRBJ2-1,CASSLYVTGVNEQFF
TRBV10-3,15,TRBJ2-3,CAISVGGQGQDTQYF
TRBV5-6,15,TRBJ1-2,CASSLEGSGFYGYTF
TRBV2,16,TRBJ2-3,CASRLRLASSTDTQYF
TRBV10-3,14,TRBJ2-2,CAINNQGNTRELFF
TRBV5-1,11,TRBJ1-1,CASSNGAEAFF
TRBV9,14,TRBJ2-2,CASSVGLVAGELFF
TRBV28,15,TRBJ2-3,CASSIAGGRSDTQYF
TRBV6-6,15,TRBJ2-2,CASSFSRVFTGELFF
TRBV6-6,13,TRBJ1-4,CASSYRGNEKLFF
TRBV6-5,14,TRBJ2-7,CASSYSKGLYEQYF
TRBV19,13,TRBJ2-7,CASRRGPSYEQYF
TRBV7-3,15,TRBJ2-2,CASSLGGASFGELFF
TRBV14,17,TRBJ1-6,CASSPQRPGGPYSPLHF
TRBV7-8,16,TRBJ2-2,CASSPIAGAITGELFF
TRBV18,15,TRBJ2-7,CASSPLPGVYHEQYF
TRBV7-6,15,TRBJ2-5,CASSPGRGRGETQYF
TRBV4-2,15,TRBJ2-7,CASSQDPTGAYEQYF
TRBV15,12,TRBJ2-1,CATSTRYNEQFF
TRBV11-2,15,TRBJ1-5,CASSLGDRNNQPQHF
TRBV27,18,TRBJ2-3,CASSTLLLAGGRIDTQYF
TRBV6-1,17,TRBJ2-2,CASSEVPFAGNTGELFF
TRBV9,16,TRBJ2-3,CASSVELGASTDTQYF
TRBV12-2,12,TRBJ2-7,CASRLNSYEQYF